This TCR beta chain was sequenced for a study of spatial heterogeneity in lung cancer (dated by TCRdb to the late 2010s). Describing the broader study: Beta-chain transcripts were consistently detected in greater numbers than alpha-chain transcripts, which likely reflects a higher abundance of beta-chain transcripts. A strong correlation was found between TCR transcript counts in tumor regions and a T cell transcriptional module score from matched bulk RNA-seq. In the raw uncorrected reads, each unique combination of TCR and UMI appeared more than ten times on average. In non-small cell lung cancer, the study made a quantitative comparison of TCR alpha and beta repertoires among multiple tumor regions, matched nontumor lung and blood. Nonsynonymous mutation counts, determined by whole-exome sequencing of tumor tissue, were related to TCR repertoire features. At surgery, both alpha and beta chains were TCR-sequenced in roughly 230 tumor regions, approximately 64 matched nontumor lung samples and 56 PBMC samples.

This specimen's time point label, per the study, means: sample taken at primary tumor resection. Samples were obtained from around 72 patients with early-stage, untreated non-small cell lung cancer from the lung TRACERx cohort. Whole RNA extracted from tumor and nontumor lung tissue, or from cryopreserved PBMC samples, was used for TCR sequencing without cell sorting. Patients were selected for TCR sequencing only if sufficient RNA was available from at least two tumor regions. Before being selected, tumor and adjacent nontumor lung specimens were reviewed by a lung pathologist. Beyond this particular receptor, the publication reports: TCR-seq coverage of tumor T cells was estimated at only approximately 7% for alpha chains and approximately 12% for beta chains. Counts of ubiquitous and regional expanded TCRs correlated with counts of ubiquitous and regional nonsynonymous mutations, respectively. Confirming at a functional level the hypothesis that regional TCRs recognize regional mutations was considered to require additional single-cell paired TCR alpha and beta sequencing. The tumor nonsynonymous mutation count correlated with the number of expanded alpha and beta TCRs within the tumor.

V lost 0 bases and J lost 3 bases, and the count of bases not matched to a germline gene is 17. The germline V gene specifies LGHNA as CDR1 and YNFKEQ as CDR2. Its CDR3 holds 22 amino acids, cysteine through phenylalanine. The entry retains the CDR3 DNA only, 66 bases that are in frame from base 1. The library was obtained by 5' RACE. Sequencer: NextSeq 500. The TCR library protocol attached a unique molecular identifier to each TCR cDNA molecule to allow correction of PCR and sequencing errors. From the authors' description of their analysis: TCR identification, UMI-based error correction and CDR3 extraction were performed with Decombinator tools. Expanded TCRs were defined as those above a frequency of 2 per 1,000, corresponding to the top 1% of the tumor frequency distribution. Expanded tumor TCRs were classed as regional if statistically deemed absent (corrected P<0.05) from at least one tumor region, otherwise ubiquitous. Rényi diversity was computed with the R vegan package after subsampling each repertoire 100 times to 5,000 TCRs. To build CDR3 similarity networks, amino acid triplet string-kernel similarity was used, and CDR3s were connected when their pairwise similarity was above 0.82. The public reads were quality trimmed at Q25 with fastp and then assembled into clones with MiXCR by TCRdb, keeping productive beta chains. CDR3 protein duplicates are merged, each entry listing the most common genes and DNA. Clone size and V and J calls follow TCRdb, not the original study. The sample table lists 5,000 to 6,000 distinct CDR3 sequences, roughly 29% of them with a count of one. Clones ranked in the top ten supply around 23% of the sample.

On this clonotype: The antigen it binds to is not known. The sample holds no much larger clone one base away, and base qualities are not on file.

The chain joins TRBV4-2 to TRBJ2-7; 16 of the junction bases match TRBD2. Here the sequenced sample was lung tumor tissue, taken at surgery. The clonotype comes from a male donor with early-stage non-small cell lung cancer. The DNA sequence is as follows: TGTGCCAGCAGCCAAGATTTCCGTCTGGGACTAGCGGGAGGGCCATCCCACTACGAGCAGTACTTC. Its protein reads: CASSQDFRLGLAGGPSHYEQYF.